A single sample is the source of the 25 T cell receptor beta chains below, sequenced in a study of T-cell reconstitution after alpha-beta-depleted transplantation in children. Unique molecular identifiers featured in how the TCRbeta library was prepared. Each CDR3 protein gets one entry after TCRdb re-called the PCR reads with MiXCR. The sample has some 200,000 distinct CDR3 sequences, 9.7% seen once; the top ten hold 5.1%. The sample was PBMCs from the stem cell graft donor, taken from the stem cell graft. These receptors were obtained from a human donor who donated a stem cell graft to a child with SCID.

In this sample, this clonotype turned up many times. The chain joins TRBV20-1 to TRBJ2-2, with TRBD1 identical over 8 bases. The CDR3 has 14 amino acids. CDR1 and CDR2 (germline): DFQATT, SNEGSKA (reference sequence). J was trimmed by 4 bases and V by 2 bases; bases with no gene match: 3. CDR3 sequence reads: CSARKQGGTGELFF. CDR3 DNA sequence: TGCAGTGCTAGAAAACAGGGGGGCACCGGGGAGCTGTTTTTT.

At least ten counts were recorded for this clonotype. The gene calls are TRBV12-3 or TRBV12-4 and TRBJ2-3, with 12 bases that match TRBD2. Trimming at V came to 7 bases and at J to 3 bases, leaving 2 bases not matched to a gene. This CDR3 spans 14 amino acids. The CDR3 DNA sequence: TGTGCCAGCACAGGGACTAGCGGGACAGATACGCAGTATTTT. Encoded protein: CASTGTSGTDTQYF.

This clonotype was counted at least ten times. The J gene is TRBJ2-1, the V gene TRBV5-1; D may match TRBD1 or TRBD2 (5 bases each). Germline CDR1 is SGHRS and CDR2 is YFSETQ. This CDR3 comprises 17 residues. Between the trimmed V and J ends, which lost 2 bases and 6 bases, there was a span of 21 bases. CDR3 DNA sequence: TGCGCCAGCAGCTTTGCCCTGGGGGTTGGAAGGTCCAATGAGCAGTTCTTC. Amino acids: CASSFALGVGRSNEQFF.

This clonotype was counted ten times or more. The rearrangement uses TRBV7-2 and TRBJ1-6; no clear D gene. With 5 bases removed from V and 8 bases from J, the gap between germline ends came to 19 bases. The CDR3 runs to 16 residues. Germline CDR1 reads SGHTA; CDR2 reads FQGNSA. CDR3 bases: TGTGCCAGCAGCCCACATCGACACCCCGGGGATTCACCCCTCCACTTT. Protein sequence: CASSPHRHPGDSPLHF.

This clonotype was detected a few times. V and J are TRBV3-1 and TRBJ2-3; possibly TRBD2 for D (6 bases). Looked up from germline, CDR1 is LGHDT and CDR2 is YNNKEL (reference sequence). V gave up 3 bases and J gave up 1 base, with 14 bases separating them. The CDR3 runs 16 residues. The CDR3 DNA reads TGTGCCAGCAGCCAGTTCGTCGGCGGGGGCACAGATACGCAGTATTTT. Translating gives CASSQFVGGGTDTQYF.

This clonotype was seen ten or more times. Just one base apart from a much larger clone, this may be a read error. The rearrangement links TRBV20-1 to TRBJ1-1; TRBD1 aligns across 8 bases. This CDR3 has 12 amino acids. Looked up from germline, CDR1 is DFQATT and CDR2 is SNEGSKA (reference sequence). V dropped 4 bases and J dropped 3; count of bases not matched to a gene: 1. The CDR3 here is CSATQGDTEAFF. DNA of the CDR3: TGCAGTGCTACACAGGGGGACACTGAAGCTTTCTTT.

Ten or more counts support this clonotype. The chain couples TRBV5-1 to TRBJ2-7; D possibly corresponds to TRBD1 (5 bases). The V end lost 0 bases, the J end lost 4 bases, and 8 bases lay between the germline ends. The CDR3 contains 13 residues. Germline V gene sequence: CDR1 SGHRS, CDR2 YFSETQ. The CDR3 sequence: CASSLGTLYEQYF. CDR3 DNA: TGCGCCAGCAGCTTGGGGACACTGTACGAGCAGTACTTC.

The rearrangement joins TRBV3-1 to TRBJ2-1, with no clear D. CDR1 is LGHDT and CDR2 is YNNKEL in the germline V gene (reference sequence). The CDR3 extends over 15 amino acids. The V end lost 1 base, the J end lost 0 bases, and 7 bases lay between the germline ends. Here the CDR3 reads CASSQGVASYNEQFF. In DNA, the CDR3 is TGTGCCAGCAGCCAAGGAGTGGCCTCCTACAATGAGCAGTTCTTC.

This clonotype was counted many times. CDR3 residues: CSVEAGVAYEQYF. CDR3 bases: TGCAGCGTTGAGGCGGGAGTAGCCTACGAGCAGTACTTC. V is TRBV29-1 and J is TRBJ2-7; 7 bases are shared with TRBD2. J was trimmed by 2 bases and V by 3 bases; bases with no gene match: 4. CDR1 and CDR2 (germline): SQVTM, ANQGSEA. This CDR3 has 13 residues.

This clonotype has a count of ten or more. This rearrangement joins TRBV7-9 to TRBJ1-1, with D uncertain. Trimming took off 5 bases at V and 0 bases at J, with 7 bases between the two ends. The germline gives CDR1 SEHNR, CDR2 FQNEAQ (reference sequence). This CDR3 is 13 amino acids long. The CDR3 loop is CASSVHMNTEAFF. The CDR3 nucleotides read TGTGCCAGCAGCGTGCATATGAACACTGAAGCTTTCTTT.

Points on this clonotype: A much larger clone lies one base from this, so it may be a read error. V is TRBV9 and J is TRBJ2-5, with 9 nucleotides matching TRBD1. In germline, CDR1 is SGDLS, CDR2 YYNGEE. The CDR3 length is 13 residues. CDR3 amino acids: CASSATGGETQCF. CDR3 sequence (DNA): TGTGCCAGCAGCGCGACAGGGGGAGAGACCCAGTGCTTC.

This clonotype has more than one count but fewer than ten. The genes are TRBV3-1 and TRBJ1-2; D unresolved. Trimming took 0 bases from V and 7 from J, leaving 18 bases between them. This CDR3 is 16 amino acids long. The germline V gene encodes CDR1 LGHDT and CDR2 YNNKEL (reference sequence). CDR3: CASSQERFFGGGGYTF. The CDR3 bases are TGTGCCAGCAGCCAAGAACGGTTTTTCGGCGGCGGTGGCTACACCTTC.

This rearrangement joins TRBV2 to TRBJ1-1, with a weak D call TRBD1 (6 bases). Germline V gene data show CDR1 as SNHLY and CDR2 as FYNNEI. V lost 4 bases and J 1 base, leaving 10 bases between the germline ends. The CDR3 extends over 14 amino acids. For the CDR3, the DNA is TGTGCCAGCAGTGGGGGGACACAGAACACTGAAGCTTTCTTT. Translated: CASSGGTQNTEAFF.

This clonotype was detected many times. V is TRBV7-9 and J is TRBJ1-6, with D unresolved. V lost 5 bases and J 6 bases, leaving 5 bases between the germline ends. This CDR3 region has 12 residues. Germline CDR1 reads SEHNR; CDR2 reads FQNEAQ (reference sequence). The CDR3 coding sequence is TGTGCCAGCAGCCCAGTTAATTCACCCCTCCACTTT. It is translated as CASSPVNSPLHF.

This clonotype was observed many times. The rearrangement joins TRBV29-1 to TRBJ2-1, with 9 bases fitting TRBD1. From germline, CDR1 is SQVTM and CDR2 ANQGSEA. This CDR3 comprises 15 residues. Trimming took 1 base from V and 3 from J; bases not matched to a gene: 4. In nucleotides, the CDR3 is TGCAGCGTTGAAGGTGGACAGGGGAGCTACAATGAGCAGTTCTTC. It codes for CSVEGGQGSYNEQFF.

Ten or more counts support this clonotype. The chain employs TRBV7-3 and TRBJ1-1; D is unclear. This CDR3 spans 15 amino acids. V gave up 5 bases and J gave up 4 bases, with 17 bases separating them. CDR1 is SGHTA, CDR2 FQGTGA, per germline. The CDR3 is CASSPSATGATEAFF. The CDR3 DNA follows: TGTGCCAGCAGCCCCTCAGCTACGGGCGCCACTGAAGCTTTCTTT.

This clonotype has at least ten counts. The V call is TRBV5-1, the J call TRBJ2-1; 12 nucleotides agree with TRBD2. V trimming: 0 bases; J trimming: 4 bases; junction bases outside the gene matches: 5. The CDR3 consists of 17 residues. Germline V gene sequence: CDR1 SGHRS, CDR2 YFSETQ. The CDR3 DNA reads TGCGCCAGCAGCTTGGCCGAGACTAGCGGGGGTTACAATGAGCAGTTCTTC. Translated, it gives CASSLAETSGGYNEQFF.

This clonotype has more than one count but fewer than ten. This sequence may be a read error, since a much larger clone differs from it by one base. In DNA, the CDR3 is TGCAGTGCCGACACAGGCTATGGCGACACCTTC. It codes for CSADTGYGDTF. V gene TRBV20-1 combines with J gene TRBJ1-2, with D possibly being TRBD1 (5 bases). Germline V gene lookup returns CDR1 DFQATT and CDR2 SNEGSKA (reference sequence). The CDR3 has 11 residues.

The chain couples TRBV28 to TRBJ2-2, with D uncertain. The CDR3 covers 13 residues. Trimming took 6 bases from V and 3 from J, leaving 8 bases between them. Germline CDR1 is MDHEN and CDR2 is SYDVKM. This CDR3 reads CASSPHHTGELFF. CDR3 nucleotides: TGTGCCAGCAGCCCTCACCACACCGGGGAGCTGTTTTTT.

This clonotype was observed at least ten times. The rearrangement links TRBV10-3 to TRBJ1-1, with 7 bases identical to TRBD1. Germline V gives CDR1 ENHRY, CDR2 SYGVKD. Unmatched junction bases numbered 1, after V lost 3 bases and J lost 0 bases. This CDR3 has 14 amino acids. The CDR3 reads CAISDRGLNTEAFF. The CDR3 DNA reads TGTGCCATCAGTGACAGGGGGTTGAACACTGAAGCTTTCTTT.

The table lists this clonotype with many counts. The chain's CDR3 is CASSQVGEQYF. DNA of the CDR3: TGTGCCAGCAGCCAAGTGGGCGAGCAGTACTTC. This chain uses TRBV3-1 with TRBJ2-7, with D unclear. CDR1 is LGHDT, CDR2 YNNKEL, per germline (reference sequence). The CDR3 is made up of 11 amino acids. The V end lost 1 base, the J end lost 6 bases, and 4 bases lay between the germline ends.

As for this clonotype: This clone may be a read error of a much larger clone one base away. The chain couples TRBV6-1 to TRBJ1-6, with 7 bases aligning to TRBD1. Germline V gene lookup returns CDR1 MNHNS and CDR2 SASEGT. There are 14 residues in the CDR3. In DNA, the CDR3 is TGTGCCAGCAGTGTGACAGGGTATAATTCACTCCTCCACTTT. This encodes CASSVTGYNSLLHF.

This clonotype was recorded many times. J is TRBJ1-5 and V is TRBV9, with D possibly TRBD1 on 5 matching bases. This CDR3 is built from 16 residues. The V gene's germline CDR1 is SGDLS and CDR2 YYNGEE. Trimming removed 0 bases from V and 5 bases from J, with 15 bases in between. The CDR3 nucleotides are TGTGCCAGCAGCGTAGCTGGGGGGGGATTGTATCAGCCCCAGCATTTT. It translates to CASSVAGGGLYQPQHF.

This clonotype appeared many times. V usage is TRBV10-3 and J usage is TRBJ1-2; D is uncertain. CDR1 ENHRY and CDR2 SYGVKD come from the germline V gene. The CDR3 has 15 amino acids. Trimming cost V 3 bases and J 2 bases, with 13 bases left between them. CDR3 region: CAISEEIRQNYGYTF. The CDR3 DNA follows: TGTGCCATCAGTGAAGAAATACGTCAGAACTATGGCTACACCTTC.

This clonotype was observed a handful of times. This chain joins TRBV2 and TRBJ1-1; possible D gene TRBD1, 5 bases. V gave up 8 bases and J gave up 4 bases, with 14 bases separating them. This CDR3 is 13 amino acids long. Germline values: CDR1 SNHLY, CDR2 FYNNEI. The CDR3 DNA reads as TGTGCCAGCGTCAGGATGGGACCCACTGAAGCTTTCTTT. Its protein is CASVRMGPTEAFF.